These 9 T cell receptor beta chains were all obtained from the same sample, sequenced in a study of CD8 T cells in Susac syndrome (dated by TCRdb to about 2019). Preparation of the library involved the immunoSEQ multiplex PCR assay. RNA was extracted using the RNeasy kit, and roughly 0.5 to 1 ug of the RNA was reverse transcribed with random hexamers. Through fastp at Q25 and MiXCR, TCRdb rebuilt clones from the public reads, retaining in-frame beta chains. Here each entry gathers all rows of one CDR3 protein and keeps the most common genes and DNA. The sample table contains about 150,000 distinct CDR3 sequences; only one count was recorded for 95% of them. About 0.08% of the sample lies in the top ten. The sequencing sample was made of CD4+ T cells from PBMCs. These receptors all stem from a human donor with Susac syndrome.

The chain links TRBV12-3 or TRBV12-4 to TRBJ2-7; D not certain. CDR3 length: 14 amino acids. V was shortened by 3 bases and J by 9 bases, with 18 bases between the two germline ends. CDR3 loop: CASSLESLSRGQYF. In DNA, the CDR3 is TGTGCCAGCAGTTTGGAAAGTCTATCACGCGGGCAGTACTTC.

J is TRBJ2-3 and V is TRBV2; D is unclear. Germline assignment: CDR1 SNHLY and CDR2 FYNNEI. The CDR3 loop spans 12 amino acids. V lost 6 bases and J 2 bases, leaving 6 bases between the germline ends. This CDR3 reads CASRVITDTQYF. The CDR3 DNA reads TGTGCCAGCAGGGTTATCACAGATACGCAGTATTTT.

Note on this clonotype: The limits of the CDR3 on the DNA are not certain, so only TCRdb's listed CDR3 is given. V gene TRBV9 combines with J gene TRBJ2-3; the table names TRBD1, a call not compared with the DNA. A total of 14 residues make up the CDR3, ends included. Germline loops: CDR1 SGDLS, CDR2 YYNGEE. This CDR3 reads CASSVGPGTSYEYF.

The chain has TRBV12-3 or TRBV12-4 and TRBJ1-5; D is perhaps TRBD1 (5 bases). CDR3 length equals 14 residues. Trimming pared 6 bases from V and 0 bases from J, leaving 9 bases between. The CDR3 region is CASSVGVSNQPQHF. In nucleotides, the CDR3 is TGTGCCAGCAGCGTGGGGGTTAGCAATCAGCCCCAGCATTTT.

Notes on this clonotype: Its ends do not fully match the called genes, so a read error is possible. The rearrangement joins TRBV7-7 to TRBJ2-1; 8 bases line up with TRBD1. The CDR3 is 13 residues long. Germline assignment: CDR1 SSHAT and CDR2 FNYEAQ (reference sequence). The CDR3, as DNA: TGTGCTAGCAGTTCTCAACAGGGGGATGAGCAGTTCTTC. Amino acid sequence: CASSSQQGDEQFF. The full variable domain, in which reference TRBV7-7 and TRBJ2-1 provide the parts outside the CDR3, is GAGVSQSPRYKVTKRGQDVTLRCDPISSHATLYWYQQALGQGPEFLTYFNYEAQPDKSGLPSDRFSAERPEGSISTLTIQRTEQRDSAMYRCASSSQQGDEQFFGPGTRLTVL.

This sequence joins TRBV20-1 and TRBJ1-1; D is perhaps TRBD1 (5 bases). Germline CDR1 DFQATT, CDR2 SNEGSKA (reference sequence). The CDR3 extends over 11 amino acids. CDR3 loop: CLQRGGTEAFF. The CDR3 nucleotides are TGCCTGCAAAGGGGAGGCACTGAAGCTTTCTTT.

The CDR3 region is CASSAGGIETQYF. CDR3 nucleotides: TGTGCCAGCAGCGCGGGGGGCATCGAGACCCAGTACTTC. The V gene is TRBV9, the J gene TRBJ2-5, with a possible D match to TRBD2 (7 bases). Trimming shortened V by 3 bases and J by 5 bases, and 11 bases separated the two germline ends. Germline-derived CDR1 and CDR2 are SGDLS and YYNGEE. The CDR3 has 13 amino acids.

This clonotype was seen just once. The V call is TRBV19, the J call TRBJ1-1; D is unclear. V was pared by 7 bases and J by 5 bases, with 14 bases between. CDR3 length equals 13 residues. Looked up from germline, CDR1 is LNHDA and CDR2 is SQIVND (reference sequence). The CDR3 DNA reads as TGTGCCAGTACCCACAACGAGAGGACTGAAGCTTTCTTT. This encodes CASTHNERTEAFF.

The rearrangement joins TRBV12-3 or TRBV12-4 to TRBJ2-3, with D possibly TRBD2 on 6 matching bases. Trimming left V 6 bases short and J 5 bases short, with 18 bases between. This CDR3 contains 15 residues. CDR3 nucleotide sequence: TGTGCCAGCAGCTCCGGGACTCTCGGTCTAGATACGCAGTATTTT. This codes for CASSSGTLGLDTQYF.